This entry features one T cell receptor beta chain sequence. This clone was seen more than once but under ten times. Its antigen is not yet known. Base quality data are lacking; no much larger clone is found one base away. Other DNA sequences within the sample encode an identical CDR3. These data belong to a study of beta chain features in type 1 diabetes (dated by TCRdb to 2017 to 2018). Looking at the study overall: Mean age, gender distribution, total cell number and subset yield did not differ between patients and healthy donors. A total of approximately 100 million sorted cells were examined across all samples, and the number of cells per subset was strongly correlated with RNA yield. Naive and central memory subsets were obtained from all 28 donors, but regulatory and stem cell-like memory subsets were isolated from only 8 patients and roughly eight healthy donors. The study compared TCRB repertoires of sorted circulating CD4+ T cell subsets between recently diagnosed type 1 diabetes patients and matched healthy donors. Results and caveats for the whole study, not just this receptor: Type 1 diabetes patients showed a moderate but significant shortening of TCRB CDR3 length in all four CD4+ subsets. Because cDNA rather than genomic DNA was sequenced, highly expressing activated cells could have been over-represented, although no difference in activation and CD3 levels was found between groups. Shorter templates might be favored by PCR, yet because patient and control samples were amplified and corrected together, any such skew would affect both groups equally. Naive, central memory and regulatory TCRB repertoires appeared to be more similar among patients than among healthy donors. At VDJ recombination sites, patients with type 1 diabetes made fewer insertions and deleted more nucleotides, a pattern implying thymic rearrangement abnormalities. Only small numbers of individuals were included in the HLA sub-analyses, which left unresolved whether HLA type had any influence on TCRB rearrangement.

The High Capacity cDNA Reverse Transcription Kit was used to reverse transcribe all of the isolated RNA, meaning that expressed TCRB transcripts were what got sequenced. Deep immunoSEQ sequencing was performed on naive, central memory and regulatory T cell samples, with an average of roughly 3.5 million total reads per sample. Sorted cells were lysed in RLT buffer and RNA was extracted with DNase-treated RNeasy Micro or Mini kits, depending on cell number. To prevent cross-contamination, each cell subset was processed individually, whereas patient and healthy donor samples were processed jointly. TCRB sequences were amplified from cDNA with the immunoSEQ multiplex PCR, producing 87-bp fragments spanning the CDR3 region. Amplicons were sequenced on the Illumina HiSeq platform. The authors processed their data as follows. PCR bias was computationally corrected using synthetic template baselines, reads within Hamming distance 2 were collapsed, and singletons that could not be merged were discarded. Reads were aligned to IMGT to assign V, D and J genes, CDR3 length, and insertions or deletions at six rearrangement sites. Within each subset, clonotype counts were normalized to sorted cell number, after which true diversity and Gini coefficients were computed with the tcR R package. The overlap coefficient, calculated on TCRB nucleotide sequences, was used to quantify repertoire sharing. As a proxy for the pre-selection repertoire, out-of-frame TCRB sequences from naive cells were analyzed. TCRdb carries this immuneACCESS record with in-frame sequences only. Its versions omit some clonotypes, under half of them owing to an unresolved V gene in the studies checked, with the rest unexplained. For V, J and clone size, that table is used; D and trimming come from the DNA. This sample has roughly 280,000 clones in its table, and roughly 24% of those were observed once. Of the sample, around 0.011% falls within the top ten clones.

A single peripheral blood draw of 95 to 150 mL on average was collected from each donor into heparinised tubes. Naive, central memory, regulatory and stem cell-like memory CD4+ T cells were sorted on a BD FACSAria II using a panel including CD45RO, CCR7, CD25, CD127, CD95 and CD27. A purity above 95% was achieved for all sorted populations. PBMCs were isolated right away by Lymphoprep density gradient centrifugation and were stained directly, without culture. Samples were stained and sorted in pairs, with one healthy donor and one patient per experiment, so that batch effects were minimized. V drops 8 bases and J drops 0 bases, leaving 9 bases in between. The CDR3 measures 12 amino acids from cysteine to phenylalanine. CDR3 DNA is the only sequence kept; it has 36 bases, read in frame from the first base. Taken from the germline V gene, the CDR1 and CDR2 loops are SQVTM and ANQGSEA.

The specimen sequenced was naive CD4+ T cells from blood. The cell subset or site label here, explained by the study, means: true naive CD4+ T cells. This clonotype was sampled from a woman aged 25 to 39 with type 1 diabetes. This chain is built from TRBV29-1 and TRBJ2-3; tentative D gene TRBD2, with 5 bases matching. The encoded CDR3 is CSLRTSTDTQYF. The DNA is as follows: TGCAGCCTTCGGACTAGCACAGATACGCAGTATTTT.